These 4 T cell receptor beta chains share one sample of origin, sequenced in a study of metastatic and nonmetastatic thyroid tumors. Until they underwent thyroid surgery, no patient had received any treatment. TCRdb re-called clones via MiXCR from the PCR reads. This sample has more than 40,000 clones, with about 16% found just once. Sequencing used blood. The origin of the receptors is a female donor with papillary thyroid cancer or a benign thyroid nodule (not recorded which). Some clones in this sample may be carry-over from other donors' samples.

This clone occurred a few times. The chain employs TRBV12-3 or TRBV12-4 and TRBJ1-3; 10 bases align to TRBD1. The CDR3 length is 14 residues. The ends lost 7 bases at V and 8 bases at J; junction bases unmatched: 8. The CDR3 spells CASTIRDRGYTIYF. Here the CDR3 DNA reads TGTGCCAGCACCATCCGGGACAGGGGATACACCATATATTTT.

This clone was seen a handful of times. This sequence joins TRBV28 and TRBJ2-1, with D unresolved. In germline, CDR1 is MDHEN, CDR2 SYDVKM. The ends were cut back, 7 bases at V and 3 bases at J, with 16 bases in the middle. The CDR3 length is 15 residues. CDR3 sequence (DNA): TGTGCCAGCAACCCTGGTGGTGCATACTACAATGAGCAGTTCTTC. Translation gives CASNPGGAYYNEQFF. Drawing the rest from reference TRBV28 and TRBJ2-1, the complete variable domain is DVKVTQSSRYLVKRTGEKVFLECVQDMDHENMFWYRQDPGLGLRLIYFSYDVKMKEKGDIPEGYSVSREKKERFSLILESASTNQTSMYLCASNPGGAYYNEQFFGPGTRLTVL.

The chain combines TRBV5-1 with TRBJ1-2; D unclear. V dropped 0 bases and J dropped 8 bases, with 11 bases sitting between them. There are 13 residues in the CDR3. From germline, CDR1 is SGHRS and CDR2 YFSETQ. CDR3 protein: CASSLALGEGYTF. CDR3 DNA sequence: TGCGCCAGCAGCTTGGCCTTGGGAGAGGGCTACACCTTC. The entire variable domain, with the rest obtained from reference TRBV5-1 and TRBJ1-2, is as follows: KAGVTQTPRYLIKTRGQQVTLSCSPISGHRSVSWYQQTPGQGLQFLFEYFSETQRNKGNFPGRFSGRQFSNSRSEMNVSTLELGDSALYLCASSLALGEGYTFGSGTRLTVV.

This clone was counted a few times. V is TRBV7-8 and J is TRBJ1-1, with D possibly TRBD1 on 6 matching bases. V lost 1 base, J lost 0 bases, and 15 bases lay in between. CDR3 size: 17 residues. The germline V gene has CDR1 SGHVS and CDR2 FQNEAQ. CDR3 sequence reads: CASSLVLTGFMNTEAFF. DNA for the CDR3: TGTGCCAGCAGCTTAGTTTTAACAGGGTTTATGAACACTGAAGCTTTCTTT.